The 3 T cell receptor beta chains listed next were all sequenced from one sample in a study of blood T cell repertoires in COVID-19. Sequenced by immunoSEQ multiplex PCR; TCRdb stores in-frame clones only, minus some. The sample lists 150,000 to 200,000 clones, 80% to 85% seen once, with under 15% in the top ten. What was sequenced was PBMCs or T cells enriched from blood (not recorded which). The source of these receptors is a woman aged 55-70 years who had recovered from COVID-19.

This clone was observed a few times. The chain is built from TRBV11-3 and TRBJ2-2; maybe TRBD1 (5 bases). Trimming shortened V by 4 bases and J by 7 bases, and 13 bases separated the two germline ends. The CDR3 runs 14 residues. Germline V gene lookup returns CDR1 SGHNT and CDR2 YENEEA. The DNA of the CDR3 is TGTGCCAGCAGCTCAAGGGGTTACGGCGGGGAGCTGTTTTTT. Encoded protein: CASSSRGYGGELFF.

This chain connects TRBV19 to TRBJ2-3; 9 nucleotides line up with TRBD2. V shed 5 bases and J 1 base; nucleotides not matched to a gene: 7. In germline, CDR1 is LNHDA, CDR2 SQIVND (reference sequence). The CDR3 is made up of 16 amino acids. The CDR3 nucleotides read TGTGCCAGTAGTGCGGGGGGGGCGTTCCGCACAGATACGCAGTATTTT. Translating it yields CASSAGGAFRTDTQYF.

Remarks on this clone: One junction end disagrees with the germline gene, perhaps due to a read error. The chain employs TRBV6-6 and TRBJ2-6, with 9 positions matching TRBD1. Germline loops: CDR1 MNHNY, CDR2 SVGAGI (reference sequence). This CDR3 is 19 amino acids long. The CDR3: CASSLPGTGFGSGANALTF. CDR3 bases: TGTGCCAGCAGTCTCCCGGGGACAGGGTTTGGGTCTGGGGCCAACGCCCTGACTTTC.